This TCR beta chain was documented in a study of fetal regulatory T cell absence and autoimmunity. Study-wide findings and caveats: Compared with cord blood, pancreas showed oligoclonal TCR enrichment, some clones over 95-fold.

This CDR3 is 13 amino acids long. Germline values: CDR1 SSHAT, CDR2 FNYEAQ (reference sequence). Note on this clone: Its specificity is unknown. The germline gene is not matched at one end of the junction; a read error may be the cause.

This was a survey-level run. Generated by immunoSEQ multiplex PCR, the TCRdb table keeps only in-frame clones and is missing some. The data hold more than 85,000 clones, with less than 80% observed a single time. The V call is TRBV7-7, the J call TRBJ1-1; possibly TRBD1 for D (5 bases). Input material: pancreas tissue. This receptor was obtained from a male donor with IPEX syndrome. The DNA for the CDR3 is TGTGCTAGCAGCGCAGACAGGAACACTGAAGCTTTCTTT. Translating gives CASSADRNTEAFF.